This TCR beta chain came from a study of cytomegalovirus exposure and HLA in healthy donors. The PCR made use of 60 Vbeta and 13 Jbeta primers. Profiling relied on immunoSEQ multiplex PCR, and the TCRdb table lists in-frame clones only, not all of them. The table includes some 150,000 clones, around 75% detected once. The CDR3 length is 15 residues. Germline V CDR1 and CDR2: LNHDA, SQIVND (reference sequence). Germline trimming cut 5 bases from V and 2 bases from J; bases unmatched to any gene: 5. To note about this clone: Its matching antigen is unknown.

Findings and caveats of the study: Common viral pathogens were later found to be apparently linked to several of the most significant clusters. TCR beta sequences reportedly predicted most subjects' HLA-A and HLA-B alleles accurately.

The chain is built from TRBV19 and TRBJ1-3; 8 positions match TRBD1. The TCR sequence derives from a young woman in good health and CMV-seronegative. The sequenced sample consisted of PBMCs. The CDR3 sequence is CASSEDREAGNTIYF. CDR3 coding DNA: TGTGCCAGTAGTGAGGACAGGGAGGCTGGAAACACCATATATTTT.